This T cell receptor beta chain was documented in a study of blood T cell repertoires in COVID-19. Study information: The study drew acute and convalescent COVID-19 samples from the United States, Italy and Spain. In each case, the material was cDNA or gDNA derived from T cells, B-cell-depleted T cells, or PBMCs.

The V segment lost 3 bases and the J segment 3 bases; nucleotides outside the gene matches: 9. The germline V gene has CDR1 SGDLS and CDR2 YYNGEE. CDR3 length: 16 residues. In the original analysis: Researchers report that nucleated cell counts were estimated from reference gene primer amplification. TCRdb's copy holds only in-frame clones and misses some; the assay was immunoSEQ multiplex PCR. Clonal size and the V and J genes are those of that table, whereas D and trimming came from the DNA. The repertoire includes about 160,000 clones, about 80% of them detected once, and 22% sits in the top ten. The chain carries TRBV9 and TRBJ2-3; 8 bases align to TRBD2. The sequencing sample was made of peripheral blood. The TCR sequence derives from a woman over 75 with acute or convalescent COVID-19. The CDR3 sequence is CASSAQRSGRTDTQYF. The CDR3 region has the DNA TGTGCCAGCAGCGCCCAGAGAAGCGGGAGAACAGATACGCAGTATTTT. Supplemented by reference TRBV9 and TRBJ2-3, the full variable domain reads DSGVTQTPKHLITATGQRVTLRCSPRSGDLSVYWYQQSLDQGLQFLIQYYNGEERAKGNILERFSAQQFPDLHSELNLSSLELGDSALYFCASSAQRSGRTDTQYFGPGTRLTVL.